The 9 T cell receptor beta chains in this list originate from one sample, sequenced in a study of T cells in Graves' hyperthyroidism and ophthalmopathy. Using RNA transcripts as the source, TCR beta CDR3 regions were amplified. In the first-round RT-PCR of the TCR CDR3, the HTBI primer set was used. Each CDR3 protein is one row after TCRdb ran MiXCR on the multiplex PCR reads. The sample shows about 600,000 distinct CDR3 sequences, about 16% of them seen only once. The specimen was blood. All receptors derive from a woman in her 40s with Graves' ophthalmopathy.

V and J are TRBV28 and TRBJ1-4; D uncertain. CDR3 length equals 13 residues. Germline V gene data show CDR1 as MDHEN and CDR2 as SYDVKM. Trimming pared 7 bases from V and 8 bases from J, leaving 14 bases between. CDR3 DNA sequence: TGTGCCAGCACCACCGACACAAGGGAAAAACTGTTTTTT. Amino acids: CASTTDTREKLFF. The variable domain in full, completed from reference TRBV28 and TRBJ1-4, reads DVKVTQSSRYLVKRTGEKVFLECVQDMDHENMFWYRQDPGLGLRLIYFSYDVKMKEKGDIPEGYSVSREKKERFSLILESASTNQTSMYLCASTTDTREKLFFGSGTQLSVL.

This clonotype occurred many times. The gene calls are TRBV5-8 and TRBJ2-3; 8 bases map to TRBD2. The J segment lost 2 bases and the V segment lost 5 bases, leaving 7 bases of the junction unmatched. The CDR3 covers 15 residues. CDR1 SGHTS and CDR2 YDEGEE come from the germline V gene. The CDR3 region is CASREAGEYTDTQYF. For the CDR3, the DNA is TGTGCCAGCAGAGAAGCGGGGGAGTACACAGATACGCAGTATTTT.

This clonotype was recorded at least ten times. A junction end diverges from the germline sequence, so it may reflect a read error. The chain has TRBV12-3 or TRBV12-4 and TRBJ1-5; possibly TRBD1 for D (5 bases). The CDR3 has 16 residues. CDR3 region: CASSLAGPYSNQPQHF. The CDR3 nucleotides are TGTGCCAGCAGCTTAGCAGGGCCCTATAGCAATCAGCCCCAGCATTTT.

This clonotype was picked up a small number of times. The rearrangement uses TRBV2 and TRBJ1-1; a possible D gene is TRBD1 (5 bases). Germline V CDR1 and CDR2: SNHLY, FYNNEI. Trimming stripped 5 bases from V and 1 base from J, with 14 bases between. The CDR3 totals 15 residues. The CDR3 DNA reads as TGTGCCAGCAGTTACCCGGGACGGGAGAACACTGAAGCTTTCTTT. Amino acids: CASSYPGRENTEAFF.

The sample holds many counts of this clonotype. The rearrangement uses TRBV7-2 and TRBJ2-1; 16 nucleotides match TRBD2. Trimming took 5 bases from V and 8 from J; bases not matched to a gene: 9. This CDR3 is built from 17 residues. Germline-derived CDR1 and CDR2 are SGHTA and FQGNSA. The CDR3 DNA follows: TGTGCCAGCAGCCAGCCGGGACTAGCGGGGGGGGGCTATGAGCAGTTCTTC. It encodes CASSQPGLAGGGYEQFF.

This clonotype turned up a few times. The rearrangement uses TRBV27 and TRBJ2-2; no firm D call. Trimming left V 5 bases short and J 8 bases short, with 15 bases between. Germline V CDR1 and CDR2: MNHEY, SMNVEV (reference sequence). The CDR3 length is 14 residues. The CDR3 DNA sequence: TGTGCCAGCAGTCGCCTCGGTCAGATGGGGGAGCTGTTTTTT. The encoded protein is CASSRLGQMGELFF.

This clonotype was seen many times. V gene TRBV18 combines with J gene TRBJ1-1, with D unresolved. The germline V gene has CDR1 KGHSH and CDR2 LQKENI. The CDR3 runs to 13 residues. The ends were cut back, 3 bases at V and 6 bases at J, with 11 bases in the middle. The CDR3 loop is CASSPRGLAEAFF. DNA for the CDR3: TGTGCCAGCTCACCGCGAGGGCTTGCTGAAGCTTTCTTT.

In its sample, this clonotype was seen many times. The chain combines TRBV20-1 with TRBJ2-7, with D possibly matching TRBD2 (5 bases). Trimming pared 1 base from V and 3 bases from J, leaving 10 bases between. The CDR3 is made up of 13 amino acids. Germline V gene lookup returns CDR1 DFQATT and CDR2 SNEGSKA (reference sequence). The CDR3 here is CSARGTGGYEQYF. The DNA for the CDR3 is TGCAGTGCTAGAGGGACTGGCGGCTACGAGCAGTACTTC.

This clonotype appeared a few times. The genes are TRBV10-2 and TRBJ2-1, with 7 positions matching TRBD1. J lost 2 bases, V lost 1 base, and 2 bases had no gene match. From germline, CDR1 is WSHSY and CDR2 SAAADI. The CDR3 sequence is 15 residues long. The DNA of the CDR3 is TGCGCCAGCAGTGAGTTGACAGGGACCTACAATGAGCAGTTCTTC. Its protein is CASSELTGTYNEQFF.